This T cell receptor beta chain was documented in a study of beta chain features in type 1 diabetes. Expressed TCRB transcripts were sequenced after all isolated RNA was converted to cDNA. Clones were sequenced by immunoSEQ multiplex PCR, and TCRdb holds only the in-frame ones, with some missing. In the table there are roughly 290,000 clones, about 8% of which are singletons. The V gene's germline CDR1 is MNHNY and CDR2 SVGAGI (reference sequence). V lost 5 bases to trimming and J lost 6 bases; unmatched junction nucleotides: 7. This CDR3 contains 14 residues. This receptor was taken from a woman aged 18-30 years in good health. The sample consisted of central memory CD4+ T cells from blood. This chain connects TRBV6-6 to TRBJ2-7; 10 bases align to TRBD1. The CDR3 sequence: CASSPGTGVREQYF. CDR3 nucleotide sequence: TGTGCCAGCAGTCCCGGGACAGGGGTACGCGAGCAGTACTTC.